This entry lists 22 T cell receptor beta chains sequenced from one sample in a study of beta chain features in type 1 diabetes. The whole isolated RNA underwent reverse transcription, so sequencing captured expressed TCRB transcripts. Sequencing was performed with immunoSEQ multiplex PCR; in TCRdb, only in-frame clones are kept and a portion is missing. Found here are fewer than 250,000 clones, over 8.5% of them singletons; the top ten hold less than 0.035%. Sequenced: naive CD4+ T cells from blood. The receptor source for this set is a woman between 18 and 30 years old in good health.

This chain links TRBV2 with TRBJ1-1, with D uncertain. Germline V gene data show CDR1 as SNHLY and CDR2 as FYNNEI. V was shortened by 1 base and J by 0 bases, with 6 bases between the two germline ends. The CDR3 runs to 14 residues. The CDR3 region has the DNA TGTGCCAGCAGTGAAGTTCAGTTGAACACTGAAGCTTTCTTT. Translating gives CASSEVQLNTEAFF. The whole variable domain, remainder taken from reference TRBV2 and TRBJ1-1, is EPEVTQTPSHQVTQMGQEVILRCVPISNHLYFYWYRQILGQKVEFLVSFYNNEISEKSEIFDDQFSVERPDGSNFTLKIRSTKLEDSAMYFCASSEVQLNTEAFFGQGTRLTVV.

Only a few counts were recorded for this clone. The chain carries TRBV7-3 and TRBJ2-1, with 8 bases matching TRBD1. CDR1 and CDR2 (germline): SGHTA, FQGTGA. The CDR3 runs 19 residues. V was pared by 5 bases and J by 8 bases, with 23 bases of the junction left unmatched. The CDR3 loop is CASSKTLRGQVPEKHEQFF. DNA of the CDR3: TGTGCCAGCAGCAAAACCCTGAGGGGACAGGTTCCTGAAAAGCATGAGCAGTTCTTC.

This clone was found a few times. The rearrangement joins TRBV11-2 to TRBJ2-3; a weak D match, TRBD1 (6 bases). V was cut by 3 bases and J by 1 base, with 14 bases left in between. The CDR3 length is 16 residues. Germline assignment: CDR1 SGHAT and CDR2 FQNNGV. The CDR3 DNA sequence: TGTGCCAGCAGCTTGCGCAGGGGTTCTGGCACAGATACGCAGTATTTT. It translates to CASSLRRGSGTDTQYF.

This clone occurred a few times. The rearrangement joins TRBV6-1 to TRBJ2-2, with 8 bases identical to TRBD1. Losses at the gene ends were 4 bases for V and 3 bases for J; bases not matched to a gene: 1. In germline, CDR1 is MNHNS, CDR2 SASEGT. This CDR3 is 14 amino acids long. The CDR3 region has the DNA TGTGCCAGCAGTGGGACAGGGCACACCGGGGAGCTGTTTTTT. It translates to CASSGTGHTGELFF.

This clone was counted between two and nine times. The chain recombines TRBV5-5 with TRBJ1-1; D is unclear. CDR1 SGHKS and CDR2 YYEKEE come from the germline V gene (reference sequence). The ends were cut back, 1 base at V and 3 bases at J, with 13 bases in the middle. CDR3 size: 15 residues. The DNA of the CDR3 is TGTGCCAGCAGCTTGCCGGTTTACCCGGACACTGAAGCTTTCTTT. This codes for CASSLPVYPDTEAFF.

This clone was detected only a few times. The V and J genes are TRBV6-4 and TRBJ2-3, with 13 bases matching TRBD2. The CDR3 runs to 15 residues. The V and J ends lost 6 bases and 4 bases, in that order; junction bases with no gene match: 4. Looked up from germline, CDR1 is MRHNA and CDR2 is SNTAGT. CDR3 in amino acids: CASSQLAGGPDTQYF. CDR3 DNA: TGTGCCAGCAGCCAACTAGCGGGGGGGCCAGATACGCAGTATTTT.

The chain links TRBV28 to TRBJ2-1; 11 nucleotides agree with TRBD2. The junction had 6 bases not matched to a gene; V was cut back by 5 bases and J by 6 bases. The germline gives CDR1 MDHEN, CDR2 SYDVKM. The CDR3 is 15 amino acids. CDR3 in DNA: TGTGCCAGCAGTCCCCAACTAGCGGGGGCCAATGAGCAGTTCTTC. Translating gives CASSPQLAGANEQFF.

This rearrangement joins TRBV6-1 to TRBJ1-2, with a weak D call TRBD1 (6 bases). The CDR3 covers 13 residues. Germline CDR1 and CDR2: MNHNS and SASEGT. V lost 8 bases and J 6 bases, leaving 16 bases between the germline ends. CDR3 protein: CASDRWEGDGYTF. CDR3 nucleotides: TGTGCCAGCGACCGTTGGGAGGGGGATGGCTACACCTTC.

The V and J genes are TRBV6-1 and TRBJ1-2; TRBD1 might be the D (5 bases). CDR1 MNHNS and CDR2 SASEGT come from the germline V gene. CDR3 size: 14 residues. V lost 5 bases and J lost 4, with 14 bases in between. CDR3 DNA: TGTGCCAGCAGTTCTCACGGGGGGGGCTATGGCTACACCTTC. This encodes CASSSHGGGYGYTF.

This clone was seen a few times. The V and J genes are TRBV9 and TRBJ1-1, with a possible D match to TRBD1 (6 bases). V was shortened by 0 bases and J by 5 bases, with 17 bases between the two germline ends. The CDR3 is made up of 16 amino acids. Per the germline V gene, CDR1 is SGDLS and CDR2 is YYNGEE. The CDR3: CASSVATGGLGTEAFF. The CDR3 nucleotides read TGTGCCAGCAGCGTAGCTACGGGGGGGCTGGGGACTGAAGCTTTCTTT.

This clone occurred a few times. This sequence joins TRBV5-1 and TRBJ2-5; 9 bases line up with TRBD1. This CDR3 comprises 15 residues. The junction had 7 bases not matched to a gene; V was cut back by 2 bases and J by 5 bases. The germline CDR1 and CDR2 sequences are SGHRS and YFSETQ. CDR3 region: CASSFGTGYGETQYF. CDR3 DNA: TGCGCCAGCAGCTTCGGGACAGGGTACGGGGAGACCCAGTACTTC.

This rearrangement joins TRBV6-4 to TRBJ2-5; TRBD1 agrees at 9 bases. The trim removed 4 bases at V and 7 bases at J, leaving 10 bases unmatched. The CDR3 runs 15 residues. CDR1 is MRHNA, CDR2 SNTAGT, per germline. The CDR3 is CASSGLTGGVGTQYF. CDR3 coding DNA: TGTGCCAGCAGTGGCCTGACAGGGGGAGTTGGGACCCAGTACTTC.

The chain uses TRBV7-9 and TRBJ1-5, with D possibly TRBD1 on 5 matching bases. There are 15 residues in the CDR3. V was trimmed by 1 base and J by 3 bases, leaving 10 bases between them. From germline, CDR1 is SEHNR and CDR2 FQNEAQ (reference sequence). The CDR3 region has the DNA TGTGCCAGCAGCTTAGGCGCACAGGTCAATCAGCCCCAGCATTTT. Residues: CASSLGAQVNQPQHF.

Only a few counts were recorded for this clone. The chain links TRBV7-6 to TRBJ2-1, with 9 bases matching TRBD2. The CDR3 length is 16 residues. CDR1 SGHVS and CDR2 FNYEAQ come from the germline V gene. The V segment lost 5 bases and the J segment 1 base; nucleotides outside the gene matches: 6. The CDR3 DNA follows: TGTGCCAGCAGCCCGGTAGCGGGAGAATCCTACAATGAGCAGTTCTTC. It is translated as CASSPVAGESYNEQFF.

The chain is built from TRBV19 and TRBJ1-1; D is perhaps TRBD1 (5 bases). The CDR3 contains 12 residues. Germline CDR1 LNHDA, CDR2 SQIVND (reference sequence). V lost 6 bases and J 3 bases, leaving 8 bases between the germline ends. The CDR3 region is CASSTGDTEAFF. The DNA of the CDR3 is TGTGCCAGTAGCACGGGGGACACTGAAGCTTTCTTT. The full variable domain, its missing parts supplied by reference TRBV19 and TRBJ1-1, is DGGITQSPKYLFRKEGQNVTLSCEQNLNHDAMYWYRQDPGQGLRLIYYSQIVNDFQKGDIAEGYSVSREKKESFPLTVTSAQKNPTAFYLCASSTGDTEAFFGQGTRLTVV.

This clone was seen a handful of times. The rearrangement joins TRBV5-1 to TRBJ2-4; no firm D call. The CDR3 extends over 12 amino acids. Trimming shortened V by 4 bases and J by 7 bases, and 9 bases separated the two germline ends. Germline values: CDR1 SGHRS, CDR2 YFSETQ. In DNA form, the CDR3 reads TGCGCCAGCAGCGCTCCCGGGAACATTCAGTACTTC. Residues: CASSAPGNIQYF.

The V and J genes are TRBV30 and TRBJ1-1; D gene ambiguous. The CDR3 is 12 amino acids. Deletions cut 4 bases from V and 5 bases from J, with 11 bases between. CDR1 and CDR2 from the germline V gene are GTSNPN and SVGIG (reference sequence). The CDR3 loop is CAWTRGGTEAFF. DNA of the CDR3: TGTGCCTGGACCCGGGGTGGAACTGAAGCTTTCTTT. Full variable domain (outside the CDR3, taken from reference TRBV30 and TRBJ1-1): SQTIHQWPATLVQPVGSPLSLECTVEGTSNPNLYWYRQAAGRGLQLLFYSVGIGQISSEVPQNLSASRPQDRQFILSSKKLLLSDSGFYLCAWTRGGTEAFFGQGTRLTVV.

This rearrangement joins TRBV5-1 to TRBJ1-2; D is perhaps TRBD1 (5 bases). CDR1 is SGHRS, CDR2 YFSETQ, per germline. Trimming pared 4 bases from V and 4 bases from J, leaving 11 bases between. The CDR3 length is 13 residues. The CDR3, as DNA: TGCGCCAGCAGCCTCGACACAGGCTATGGCTACACCTTC. Translation gives CASSLDTGYGYTF.

Only a few counts were recorded for this clone. The genes are TRBV5-6 and TRBJ1-1; D uncertain. CDR3 length: 13 residues. The ends were cut back, 1 base at V and 1 base at J, with 5 bases in the middle. The germline gives CDR1 SGHDT, CDR2 YYEEEE. The CDR3 region is CASSLRRNTEAFF. Here the CDR3 DNA reads TGTGCCAGCAGCTTGAGGAGGAACACTGAAGCTTTCTTT.

The rearrangement uses TRBV4-1 and TRBJ2-1; 13 bases agree with TRBD2. This CDR3 contains 16 residues. V dropped 4 bases and J dropped 5; count of bases not matched to a gene: 5. The germline V gene encodes CDR1 MGHRA and CDR2 YSYEKL. The CDR3: CASSPRLAGGHNEQFF. CDR3 DNA: TGCGCCAGCAGCCCTCGACTAGCGGGAGGCCACAATGAGCAGTTCTTC.

This clone was counted a few times. The rearrangement uses TRBV2 and TRBJ2-1; perhaps TRBD2 as D (6 bases). Germline CDR1 SNHLY, CDR2 FYNNEI. V was cut by 8 bases and J by 10 bases, with 24 bases left in between. This CDR3 is built from 15 residues. CDR3: CASGGVADPFLEQFF. The CDR3 region has the DNA TGTGCCAGCGGAGGGGTGGCGGATCCCTTCTTGGAGCAGTTCTTC.

The table lists this clone with many counts. The chain is built from TRBV28 and TRBJ1-1; the D is unclear. Per germline, CDR1 MDHEN and CDR2 SYDVKM. The CDR3 length is 11 residues. V was clipped by 8 bases and J by 4 bases, with 8 bases between them. This CDR3 reads CASGESTEAFF. For the CDR3, the DNA is TGTGCCAGCGGGGAGTCCACTGAAGCTTTCTTT.